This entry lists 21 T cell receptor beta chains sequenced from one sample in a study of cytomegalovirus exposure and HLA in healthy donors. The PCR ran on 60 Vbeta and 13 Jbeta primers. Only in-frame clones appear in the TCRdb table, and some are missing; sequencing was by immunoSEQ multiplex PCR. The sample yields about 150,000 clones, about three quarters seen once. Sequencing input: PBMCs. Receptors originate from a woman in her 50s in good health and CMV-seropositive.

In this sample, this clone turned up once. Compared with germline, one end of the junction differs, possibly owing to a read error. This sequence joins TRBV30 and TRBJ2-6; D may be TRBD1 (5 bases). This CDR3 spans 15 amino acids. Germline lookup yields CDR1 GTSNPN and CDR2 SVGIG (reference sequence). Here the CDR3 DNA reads TGTGCCTGGGTTCCGTGGCCATCTGGGGCCAACGGCCTGACTTTC. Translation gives CAWVPWPSGANGLTF. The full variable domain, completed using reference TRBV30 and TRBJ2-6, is SQTIHQWPATLVQPVGSPLSLECTVEGTSNPNLYWYRQAAGRGLQLLFYSVGIGQISSEVPQNLSASRPQDRQFILSSKKLLLSDSGFYLCAWVPWPSGANGLTFGAGSRLTVL.

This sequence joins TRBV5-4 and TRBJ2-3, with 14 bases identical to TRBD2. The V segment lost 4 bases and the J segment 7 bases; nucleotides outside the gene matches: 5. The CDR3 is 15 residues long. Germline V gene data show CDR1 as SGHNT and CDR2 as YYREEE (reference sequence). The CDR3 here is CASSTGTSGRNTQYF. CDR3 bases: TGTGCCAGCAGCACAGGGACTAGCGGGAGAAATACGCAGTATTTT.

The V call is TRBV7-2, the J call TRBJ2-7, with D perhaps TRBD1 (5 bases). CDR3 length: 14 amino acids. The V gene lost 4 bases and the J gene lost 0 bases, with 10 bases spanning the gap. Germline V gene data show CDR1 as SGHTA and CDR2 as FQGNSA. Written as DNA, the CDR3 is TGTGCCAGCAGCTCATTGACAGACTCCTACGAGCAGTACTTC. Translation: CASSSLTDSYEQYF.

The CDR3, as DNA: TGTGCCAGTACCCCCGAAGTGGGACAGGGAAGGGGCTCAAGGATGAACACTGAAGCTTTCTTT. It specifies CASTPEVGQGRGSRMNTEAFF. The rearrangement uses TRBV19 and TRBJ1-1; 9 bases match TRBD1. Unmatched junction bases numbered 24, after V lost 7 bases and J lost 0 bases. In germline, CDR1 is LNHDA, CDR2 SQIVND (reference sequence). This CDR3 is 21 amino acids long.

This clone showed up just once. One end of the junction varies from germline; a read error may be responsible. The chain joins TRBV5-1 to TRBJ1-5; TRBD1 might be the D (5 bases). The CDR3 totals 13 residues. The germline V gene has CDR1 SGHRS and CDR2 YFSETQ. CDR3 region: CASSLAGHQEIAF. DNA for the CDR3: TGCGCCAGCAGCTTGGCAGGACACCAAGAAATTGCTTTT.

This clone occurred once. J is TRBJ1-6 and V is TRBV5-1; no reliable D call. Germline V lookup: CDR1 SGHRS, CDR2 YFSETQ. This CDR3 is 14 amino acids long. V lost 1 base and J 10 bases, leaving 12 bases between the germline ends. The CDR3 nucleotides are TGCGCCAGCAGCTTGTCCGCAGTCGGGTCACCCCTCCACTTT. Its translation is CASSLSAVGSPLHF.

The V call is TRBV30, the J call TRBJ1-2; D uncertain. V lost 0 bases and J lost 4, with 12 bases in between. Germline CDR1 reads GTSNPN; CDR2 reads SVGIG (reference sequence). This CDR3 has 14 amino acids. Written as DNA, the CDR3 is TGTGCCTGGAGTGTCAGAATCTCGGGCTATGGCTACACCTTC. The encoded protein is CAWSVRISGYGYTF.

DNA of the CDR3: TGTGCCAGCAGCTCCGGGACAGGGGGACGAGAGACCCAGTACTTC. Protein sequence: CASSSGTGGRETQYF. The rearrangement uses TRBV27 and TRBJ2-5; 11 bases fit TRBD1. The V gene end was trimmed by 6 bases and the J gene end by 4 bases; junction bases not matched to a gene: 7. There are 15 residues in the CDR3. Germline loops: CDR1 MNHEY, CDR2 SMNVEV (reference sequence).

The CDR3 spells CASSGTGGGEQYF. DNA for the CDR3: TGTGCCAGCAGCGGTACAGGCGGGGGCGAGCAGTACTTC. The rearrangement uses TRBV7-3 and TRBJ2-7, with 7 bases identical to TRBD2. The ends lost 5 bases at V and 6 bases at J; junction bases unmatched: 7. The germline V gene has CDR1 SGHTA and CDR2 FQGTGA. This CDR3 is built from 13 residues.

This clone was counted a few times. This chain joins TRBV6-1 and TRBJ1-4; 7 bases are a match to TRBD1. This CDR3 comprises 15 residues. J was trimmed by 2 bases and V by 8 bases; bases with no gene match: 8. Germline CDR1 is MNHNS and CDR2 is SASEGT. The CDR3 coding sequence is TGTGCCAGCGAATCAGGGGGAGAGACTAATGAAAAACTGTTTTTT. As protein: CASESGGETNEKLFF.

CDR3 in amino acids: CASSESLAGVLSSYNEQFF. CDR3 DNA sequence: TGTGCCAGCAGTGAATCCCTAGCGGGGGTCCTCAGCTCCTACAATGAGCAGTTCTTC. The genes are TRBV6-1 and TRBJ2-1, with 10 positions matching TRBD2. This CDR3 contains 19 residues. From germline, CDR1 is MNHNS and CDR2 SASEGT. Trimming cost V 2 bases and J 0 bases; bases outside gene matches: 10.

The CDR3 spells CASSEGGVSNQPQHF. CDR3 nucleotide sequence: TGTGCCAGCAGCGAGGGGGGGGTTAGCAATCAGCCCCAGCATTTT. The J gene is TRBJ1-5, the V gene TRBV9; perhaps TRBD1 as D (6 bases). Per germline, CDR1 SGDLS and CDR2 YYNGEE. The V end was cut by 3 bases, the J end by 0 bases, with 10 bases between. The CDR3 has 15 residues.

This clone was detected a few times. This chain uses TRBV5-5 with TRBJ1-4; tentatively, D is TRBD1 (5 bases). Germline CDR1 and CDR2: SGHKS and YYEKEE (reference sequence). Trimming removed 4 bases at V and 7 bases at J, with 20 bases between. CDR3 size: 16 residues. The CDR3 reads CASSDSPGGLAEKLFF. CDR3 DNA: TGTGCCAGCAGCGATTCGCCGGGGGGACTCGCTGAAAAACTGTTTTTT.

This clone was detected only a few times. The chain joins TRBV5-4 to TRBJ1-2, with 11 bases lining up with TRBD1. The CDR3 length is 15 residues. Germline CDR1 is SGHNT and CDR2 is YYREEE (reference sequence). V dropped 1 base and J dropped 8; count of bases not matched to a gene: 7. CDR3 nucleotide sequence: TGTGCCAGCAGCTTGCCCGGACAGGGGGCGCGAGGCTACACCTTC. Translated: CASSLPGQGARGYTF.

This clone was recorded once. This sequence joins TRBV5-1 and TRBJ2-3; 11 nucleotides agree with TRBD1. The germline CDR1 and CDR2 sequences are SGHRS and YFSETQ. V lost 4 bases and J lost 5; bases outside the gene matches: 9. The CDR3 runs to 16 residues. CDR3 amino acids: CASSLVRTGGLDTQYF. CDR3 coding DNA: TGCGCCAGCAGCCTCGTCCGGACAGGGGGCCTAGATACGCAGTATTTT.

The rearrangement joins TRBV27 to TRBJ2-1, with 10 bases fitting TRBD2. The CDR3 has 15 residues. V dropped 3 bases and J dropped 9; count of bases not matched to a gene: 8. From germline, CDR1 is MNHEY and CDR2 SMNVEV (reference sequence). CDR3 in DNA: TGTGCCAGCAGTTTGTGGCTAGCGGGAGCTAGTGAGCAGTTCTTC. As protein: CASSLWLAGASEQFF.

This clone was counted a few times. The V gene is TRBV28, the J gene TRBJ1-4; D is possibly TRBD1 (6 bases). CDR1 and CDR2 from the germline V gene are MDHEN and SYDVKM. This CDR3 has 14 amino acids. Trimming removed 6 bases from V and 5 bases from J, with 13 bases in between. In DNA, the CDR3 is TGTGCCAGCAGCCGAGGGGGGGGGAATGAAAAACTGTTTTTT. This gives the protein CASSRGGGNEKLFF.

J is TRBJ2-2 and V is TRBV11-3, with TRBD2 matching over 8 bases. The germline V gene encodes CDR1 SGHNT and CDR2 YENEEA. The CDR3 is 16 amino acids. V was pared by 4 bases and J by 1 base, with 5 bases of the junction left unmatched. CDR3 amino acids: CASSSGGGMNTGELFF. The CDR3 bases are TGTGCCAGCAGCTCCGGCGGGGGGATGAACACCGGGGAGCTGTTTTTT.

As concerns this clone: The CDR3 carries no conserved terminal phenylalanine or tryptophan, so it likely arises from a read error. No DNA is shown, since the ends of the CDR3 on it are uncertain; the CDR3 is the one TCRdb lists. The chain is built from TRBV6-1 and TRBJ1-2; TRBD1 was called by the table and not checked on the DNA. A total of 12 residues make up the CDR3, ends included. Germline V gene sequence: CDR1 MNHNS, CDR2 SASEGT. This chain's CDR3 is CASSASNRDREI.

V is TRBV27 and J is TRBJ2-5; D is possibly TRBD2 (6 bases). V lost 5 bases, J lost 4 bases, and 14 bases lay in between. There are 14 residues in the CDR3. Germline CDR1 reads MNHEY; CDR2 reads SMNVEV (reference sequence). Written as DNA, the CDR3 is TGTGCCAGCAGTCCCCTAGGAGGGGCAGAGACCCAGTACTTC. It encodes CASSPLGGAETQYF.

Here the CDR3 DNA reads TGCGCCAGTGGGACTAGCGGGAGTGCTAGCACAGATACGCAGTATTTT. Translating it yields CASGTSGSASTDTQYF. The chain combines TRBV5-1 with TRBJ2-3; TRBD2 matches at 14 bases. Germline CDR1 and CDR2: SGHRS and YFSETQ. The CDR3 loop spans 16 amino acids. Trimming took 8 bases from V and 0 from J; bases not matched to a gene: 5.